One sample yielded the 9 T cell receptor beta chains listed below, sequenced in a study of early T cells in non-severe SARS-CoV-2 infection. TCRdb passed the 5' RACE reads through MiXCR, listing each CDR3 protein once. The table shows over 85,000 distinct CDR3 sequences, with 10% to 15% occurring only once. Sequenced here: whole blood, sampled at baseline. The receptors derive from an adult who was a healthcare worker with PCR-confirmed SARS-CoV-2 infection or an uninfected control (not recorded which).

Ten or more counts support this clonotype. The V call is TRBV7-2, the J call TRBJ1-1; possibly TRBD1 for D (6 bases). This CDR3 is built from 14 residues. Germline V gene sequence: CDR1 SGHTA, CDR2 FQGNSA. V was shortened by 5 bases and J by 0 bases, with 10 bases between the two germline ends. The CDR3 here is CASSPDSMNTEAFF. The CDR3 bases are TGTGCCAGCAGCCCGGACAGCATGAACACTGAAGCTTTCTTT.

CDR3 coding DNA: TGTGCCAGCAGCCTAAAGGCGACTAGCGGGGTTTTTGCAGATACGCAGTATTTT. Translated, it gives CASSLKATSGVFADTQYF. The chain carries TRBV9 and TRBJ2-3; 11 bases map to TRBD2. The CDR3 has 18 residues. Germline values: CDR1 SGDLS, CDR2 YYNGEE. V dropped 4 bases and J dropped 4; count of bases not matched to a gene: 14. The variable domain in full, with the rest retrieved from reference TRBV9 and TRBJ2-3, is DSGVTQTPKHLITATGQRVTLRCSPRSGDLSVYWYQQSLDQGLQFLIQYYNGEERAKGNILERFSAQQFPDLHSELNLSSLELGDSALYFCASSLKATSGVFADTQYFGPGTRLTVL.

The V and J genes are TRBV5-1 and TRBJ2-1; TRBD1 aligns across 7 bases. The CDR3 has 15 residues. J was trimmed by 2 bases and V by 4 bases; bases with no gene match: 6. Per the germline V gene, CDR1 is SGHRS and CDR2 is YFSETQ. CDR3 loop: CASSRDSGTYNEQFF. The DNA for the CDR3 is TGCGCCAGCAGCCGGGACAGCGGTACCTACAATGAGCAGTTCTTC.

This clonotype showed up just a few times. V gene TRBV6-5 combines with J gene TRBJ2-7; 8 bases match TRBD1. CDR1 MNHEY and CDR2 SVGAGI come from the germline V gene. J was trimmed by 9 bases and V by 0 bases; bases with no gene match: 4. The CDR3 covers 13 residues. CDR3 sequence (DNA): TGTGCCAGCAGTTACTCCGGACAGGGAGCGCAGTACTTC. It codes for CASSYSGQGAQYF.

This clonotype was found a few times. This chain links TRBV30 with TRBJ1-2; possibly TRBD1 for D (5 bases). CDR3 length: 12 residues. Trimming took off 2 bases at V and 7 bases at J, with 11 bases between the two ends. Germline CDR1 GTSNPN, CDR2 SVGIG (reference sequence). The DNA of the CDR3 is TGTGCCTGGAGTCCGGGGGAAGCTGGCTACACCTTC. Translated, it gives CAWSPGEAGYTF.

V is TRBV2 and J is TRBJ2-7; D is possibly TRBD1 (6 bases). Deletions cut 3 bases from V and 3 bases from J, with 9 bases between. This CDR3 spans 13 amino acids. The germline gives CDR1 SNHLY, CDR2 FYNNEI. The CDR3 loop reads CASSEVQGYEQYF. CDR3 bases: TGTGCCAGCAGTGAGGTACAGGGCTACGAGCAGTACTTC.

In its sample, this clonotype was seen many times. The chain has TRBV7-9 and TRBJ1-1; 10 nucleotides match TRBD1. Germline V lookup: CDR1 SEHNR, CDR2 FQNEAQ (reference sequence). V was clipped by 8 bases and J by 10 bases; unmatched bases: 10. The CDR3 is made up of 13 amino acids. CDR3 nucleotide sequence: TGTGCCAGCCGGCCCTGGGACAGGGGTTCAGCTTTCTTT. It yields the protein CASRPWDRGSAFF.

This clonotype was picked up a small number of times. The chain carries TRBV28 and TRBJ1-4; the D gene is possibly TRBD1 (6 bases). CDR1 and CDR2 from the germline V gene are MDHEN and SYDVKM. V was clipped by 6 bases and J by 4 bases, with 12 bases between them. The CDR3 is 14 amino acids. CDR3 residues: CASSPQGYNEKLFF. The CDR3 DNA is TGTGCCAGCAGCCCACAGGGCTATAATGAAAAACTGTTTTTT.

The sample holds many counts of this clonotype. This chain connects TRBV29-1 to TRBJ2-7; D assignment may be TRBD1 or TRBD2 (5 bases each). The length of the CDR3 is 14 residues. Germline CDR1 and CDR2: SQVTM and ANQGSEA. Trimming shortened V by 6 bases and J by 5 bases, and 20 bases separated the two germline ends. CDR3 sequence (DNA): TGCAGCGTCAGAGGGGATGGCACTACGGACGAGCAGTACTTC. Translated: CSVRGDGTTDEQYF.